This T cell receptor beta chain was observed in a study of blood T cell repertoires in COVID-19. Study background: Acute and convalescent COVID-19 specimens originated in the United States, Italy and Spain.

This study enrolled people aged about 18 to 95 from approximately 24 US geographic areas. The CDR3 is 15 amino acids. The germline V gene has CDR1 MNHEY and CDR2 SVGAGI. J gave up 8 bases and V 5 bases, and 9 bases lay outside the gene matches. Some clones are missing from TCRdb's copy, which holds only in-frame ones; the method was immunoSEQ multiplex PCR. The data show 280,000 or so clones, 90% seen once. The gene calls are TRBV6-5 and TRBJ1-6, with 7 bases lining up with TRBD1. Sequences were obtained from PBMCs or T cells enriched from blood (not recorded which). The source of this sequence is a woman aged 18-29 years with acute COVID-19. DNA for the CDR3: TGTGCCAGCAGTCGGGCCGTCAGGGGGGATTCACCCCTCCACTTT. Translating gives CASSRAVRGDSPLHF.